A single sample is the source of the 15 T cell receptor beta chains below, sequenced in a study of Ad26.COV2.S vaccination and SARS-CoV-2 variants. Assay used: immunoSEQ multiplex PCR; TCRdb lists only in-frame clones, some missing. The data show approximately 360,000 clones, roughly 85% seen once. The sample's treatment: about 20 received Ad26.COV2.S at low or high dose, single or two shots; 5 received placebo; per-sample allocation not given. Specimens were obtained on day 63 following the first vaccine or placebo injection. The sequencing here drew on peripheral blood, taken in a trial of Ad26.COV2.S vaccine versus placebo. These receptors all stem from a person between 18 and 65 years old who received the Ad26.COV2.S COVID-19 vaccine or a placebo.

This chain joins TRBV5-1 and TRBJ1-1; tentative D call: TRBD1 (6 bases). The germline V gene has CDR1 SGHRS and CDR2 YFSETQ. This CDR3 is built from 14 residues. V was clipped by 4 bases and J by 1 base, with 11 bases between them. The CDR3 nucleotides are TGCGCCAGCAGCCCGGGGGGGCCGAACACTGAAGCTTTCTTT. Protein product: CASSPGGPNTEAFF.

Regarding this clone: Other DNA sequences in this specimen translate into the identical CDR3. This chain uses TRBV6-5 with TRBJ2-7; possible D gene TRBD1, 6 bases. V lost 6 bases and J lost 0, with 9 bases in between. The CDR3 extends over 13 amino acids. CDR1 and CDR2 (germline): MNHEY, SVGAGI. In DNA form, the CDR3 reads TGTGCCAGCAGAACAGGGAGCTCCTACGAGCAGTACTTC. Its translation: CASRTGSSYEQYF.

The chain links TRBV29-1 to TRBJ2-3, with D possibly TRBD2 on 6 matching bases. The CDR3 runs to 14 residues. Trimming left V 5 bases short and J 3 bases short, with 15 bases between. From germline, CDR1 is SQVTM and CDR2 ANQGSEA. The CDR3 protein is CSVLRLVGTDTQYF. CDR3 bases: TGCAGCGTTCTCCGACTAGTAGGGACAGATACGCAGTATTTT.

The genes are TRBV29-1 and TRBJ1-2, with TRBD1 identical over 7 bases. From germline, CDR1 is SQVTM and CDR2 ANQGSEA. This CDR3 comprises 10 residues. V lost 7 bases, J lost 6 bases, and 2 bases stayed unmatched. The CDR3 here is CSATGDGYTF. CDR3 nucleotide sequence: TGCAGCGCTACAGGGGATGGCTACACCTTC. The full variable domain, its missing parts supplied by reference TRBV29-1 and TRBJ1-2, is SAVISQKPSRDICQRGTSLTIQCQVDSQVTMMFWYRQQPGQSLTLIATANQGSEATYESGFVIDKFPISRPNLTFSTLTVSNMSPEDSSIYLCSATGDGYTFGSGTRLTVV.

This sequence joins TRBV11-3 and TRBJ2-3; D is possibly TRBD2 (6 bases). V was clipped by 6 bases and J by 4 bases, with 14 bases between them. In germline, CDR1 is SGHNT, CDR2 YENEEA. The CDR3 sequence is 14 residues long. The CDR3 DNA sequence: TGTGCCAGCAGTCTGGGGGGTGGGTCAGATACGCAGTATTTT. Protein product: CASSLGGGSDTQYF.

The chain links TRBV5-1 to TRBJ1-1, with TRBD1 matching over 7 bases. Trimming took 7 bases from V and 1 from J; bases not matched to a gene: 4. The CDR3 spans 13 residues. Germline CDR1 reads SGHRS; CDR2 reads YFSETQ. The CDR3 loop is CASRGQENTEAFF. The CDR3 nucleotides read TGCGCCAGCCGAGGACAGGAGAACACTGAAGCTTTCTTT.

This clone has a handful of counts. The chain links TRBV7-9 to TRBJ2-1; TRBD2 matches at 9 bases. V lost 1 base, J lost 8 bases, and 6 bases stayed unmatched. The CDR3 is 15 residues long. Per the germline V gene, CDR1 is SEHNR and CDR2 is FQNEAQ (reference sequence). The CDR3 DNA is TGTGCCAGCAGCTTAGGCCTAGCGGGGCCGGATGAGCAGTTCTTC. Protein: CASSLGLAGPDEQFF.

The gene calls are TRBV18 and TRBJ2-7; TRBD2 matches at 7 bases. The V and J ends lost 6 bases and 0 bases, in that order; junction bases with no gene match: 8. This CDR3 spans 15 amino acids. Germline CDR1 reads KGHSH; CDR2 reads LQKENI. The CDR3 DNA follows: TGTGCCAGCTCCGGGAGGAGGACGAGCTCCTACGAGCAGTACTTC. Translation: CASSGRRTSSYEQYF.

The rearrangement joins TRBV4-1 to TRBJ1-1; 7 bases match TRBD1. The CDR3 loop spans 17 amino acids. The V and J ends lost 1 base and 8 bases, in that order; junction bases with no gene match: 16. The germline gives CDR1 MGHRA, CDR2 YSYEKL. The CDR3 protein is CASSQGVFRGRKEEAFF. The CDR3 region has the DNA TGCGCCAGCAGCCAAGGTGTTTTTAGGGGGCGAAAGGAAGAAGCTTTCTTT.

The chain couples TRBV2 to TRBJ1-2; D ambiguous. The CDR3 has 12 amino acids. V was trimmed by 7 bases and J by 4 bases, leaving 10 bases between them. Germline CDR1 reads SNHLY; CDR2 reads FYNNEI. CDR3 amino acids: CASTQGSYGYTF. CDR3 nucleotide sequence: TGTGCCAGCACCCAAGGGAGCTATGGCTACACCTTC.

The chain recombines TRBV18 with TRBJ2-2, with a weak D call TRBD1 (6 bases). V lost 3 bases to trimming and J lost 3 bases, with 11 bases between them. Germline V gene data show CDR1 as KGHSH and CDR2 as LQKENI. The CDR3 has 15 residues. The DNA for the CDR3 is TGTGCCAGCTCACCTTGGAACAGGGACACCGGGGAGCTGTTTTTT. Translation: CASSPWNRDTGELFF.

V gene TRBV14 combines with J gene TRBJ1-2; maybe TRBD1 (6 bases). Per the germline V gene, CDR1 is SGHDN and CDR2 is FVKESK. V lost 3 bases and J 4 bases, leaving 18 bases between the germline ends. The CDR3 extends over 16 amino acids. The CDR3 sequence is CASSQGGARAPYGYTF. CDR3 coding DNA: TGTGCCAGCAGCCAGGGGGGGGCCAGGGCGCCCTATGGCTACACCTTC.

V is TRBV4-1 and J is TRBJ1-2; TRBD1 aligns across 7 bases. The CDR3 has 16 residues. Germline values: CDR1 MGHRA, CDR2 YSYEKL. Trimming took 2 bases from V and 4 from J; bases not matched to a gene: 10. The CDR3 DNA reads TGCGCCAGCAGCCAACCTCGAAGGGGGCAGAGCTATGGCTACACCTTC. This encodes CASSQPRRGQSYGYTF.

In regard to this clone: Other DNA sequences of this sample code for an identical CDR3. The chain is built from TRBV10-3 and TRBJ1-1; TRBD1 is a possible D gene (6 bases). The germline gives CDR1 ENHRY, CDR2 SYGVKD. V lost 5 bases, J lost 1 base, and 8 bases lay in between. This CDR3 comprises 13 residues. DNA for the CDR3: TGTGCCATCAGTCTGACAGGGAACACTGAAGCTTTCTTT. Residues: CAISLTGNTEAFF.

The chain joins TRBV27 to TRBJ2-7; D is ambiguous. V was shortened by 4 bases and J by 5 bases, with 9 bases between the two germline ends. The CDR3 runs to 12 residues. CDR1 MNHEY and CDR2 SMNVEV come from the germline V gene (reference sequence). CDR3 DNA: TGTGCCAGCAGTTCAAGACTGAACGAGCAGTACTTC. It is translated as CASSSRLNEQYF.